These 12 T cell receptor beta chains were sequenced from one sample in a study of cytomegalovirus exposure and HLA in healthy donors. Primers for the PCR totalled 60 Vbeta and 13 Jbeta. The repertoire was sequenced with immunoSEQ multiplex PCR; TCRdb's copy has only in-frame clones and lacks some. The sample has about 200,000 clones, roughly 85% seen once. Material: PBMCs. These receptors were taken from a woman between 50 and 59 years old in good health and CMV-seronegative.

The chain has TRBV6-6 and TRBJ2-7; D gene unclear. Trimming removed 2 bases at V and 5 bases at J, with 7 bases between. CDR1 is MNHNY, CDR2 SVGAGI, per germline (reference sequence). This CDR3 is built from 12 residues. DNA for the CDR3: TGTGCCAGCAGTTACAAATTCAACGAGCAGTACTTC. Translating gives CASSYKFNEQYF.

The DNA for the CDR3 is TGTGCCAGCAGTTACGGGACAGGGACAGATACGCAGTATTTT. Protein: CASSYGTGTDTQYF. The chain couples TRBV6-5 to TRBJ2-3; 9 bases fit TRBD1. This CDR3 has 14 residues. The germline gives CDR1 MNHEY, CDR2 SVGAGI. The J segment lost 3 bases and the V segment lost 2 bases, leaving 0 bases of the junction unmatched.

The chain combines TRBV19 with TRBJ2-1, with D possibly TRBD2 on 5 matching bases. The CDR3 contains 15 residues. V dropped 5 bases and J dropped 5 bases, with 16 bases sitting between them. Looked up from germline, CDR1 is LNHDA and CDR2 is SQIVND (reference sequence). CDR3 nucleotides: TGTGCCAGTAGTGGTCCGGGATCTCCTAACAATGAGCAGTTCTTC. Protein sequence: CASSGPGSPNNEQFF.

A few counts support this clone. The chain joins TRBV19 to TRBJ2-7; D unresolved. CDR1 is LNHDA, CDR2 SQIVND, per germline (reference sequence). The length of the CDR3 is 14 residues. V dropped 5 bases and J dropped 3 bases, with 14 bases sitting between them. CDR3 sequence: CASSPGSSLYEQYF. CDR3 bases: TGTGCCAGTAGTCCAGGATCCTCGCTCTACGAGCAGTACTTC.

Only a few counts were recorded for this clone. The rearrangement joins TRBV27 to TRBJ1-1; D ambiguous. The CDR3 has 13 amino acids. The germline V and J ends were trimmed by 8 bases and 0 bases, with 10 bases remaining between them. CDR1 is MNHEY and CDR2 is SMNVEV in the germline V gene (reference sequence). CDR3 nucleotide sequence: TGTGCCAGCCGGTCCTTTGTGAACACTGAAGCTTTCTTT. It is translated as CASRSFVNTEAFF.

This chain joins TRBV19 and TRBJ2-5, with D perhaps TRBD2 (5 bases). This CDR3 region has 13 residues. Germline V gene data show CDR1 as LNHDA and CDR2 as SQIVND (reference sequence). V lost 3 bases and J lost 5, with 10 bases in between. CDR3 sequence reads: CASSIRGSETQYF. The DNA for the CDR3 is TGTGCCAGTAGTATCCGAGGGTCCGAGACCCAGTACTTC.

The chain is built from TRBV7-3 and TRBJ2-1; D gene unclear. The CDR3 extends over 15 amino acids. Trimming took off 4 bases at V and 1 base at J, with 11 bases between the two ends. CDR1 SGHTA and CDR2 FQGTGA come from the germline V gene. The CDR3 loop reads CASSSAPASYNEQFF. In DNA form, the CDR3 reads TGTGCCAGCAGCTCGGCGCCAGCGTCCTACAATGAGCAGTTCTTC.

V and J are TRBV28 and TRBJ2-1; TRBD1 might be the D (6 bases). Germline loops: CDR1 MDHEN, CDR2 SYDVKM. The CDR3 extends over 13 amino acids. Trimming removed 7 bases at V and 9 bases at J, with 16 bases between. DNA of the CDR3: TGTGCCAGCAACTTACAGGGTTTGAGTGAGCAGTTCTTC. It translates to CASNLQGLSEQFF.

The rearrangement joins TRBV5-1 to TRBJ1-3; D possibly corresponds to TRBD1 (5 bases). Per the germline V gene, CDR1 is SGHRS and CDR2 is YFSETQ. Trimming stripped 0 bases from V and 0 bases from J, with 7 bases between. CDR3 length: 15 residues. CDR3 in DNA: TGCGCCAGCAGCTTGGGACAGAGCTCTGGAAACACCATATATTTT. It encodes CASSLGQSSGNTIYF.

The chain has TRBV29-1 and TRBJ1-2; 8 nucleotides match TRBD1. The CDR3 covers 15 residues. The V gene end was trimmed by 7 bases and the J gene end by 4 bases; junction bases not matched to a gene: 14. Per germline, CDR1 SQVTM and CDR2 ANQGSEA. CDR3 nucleotides: TGCAGCGCCGCGGGACAGGAGGGGGGAATCTATGGCTACACCTTC. Amino acids: CSAAGQEGGIYGYTF.

This clone was seen a few times. CDR3: CASSLDGSQPQHF. The CDR3 bases are TGTGCCAGCAGCCTAGATGGGAGTCAGCCCCAGCATTTT. The chain combines TRBV9 with TRBJ1-5, with D hard to call. The CDR3 has 13 residues. Germline lookup yields CDR1 SGDLS and CDR2 YYNGEE. V dropped 4 bases and J dropped 6 bases, with 11 bases sitting between them.

The chain uses TRBV6-1 and TRBJ2-2; TRBD2 matches at 11 bases. From germline, CDR1 is MNHNS and CDR2 SASEGT. This CDR3 has 17 amino acids. The trim removed 4 bases at V and 6 bases at J, leaving 10 bases unmatched. The CDR3 protein is CASSGAGLAGSAGELFF. Written as DNA, the CDR3 is TGTGCCAGCAGTGGCGCAGGACTAGCGGGCAGCGCCGGGGAGCTGTTTTTT.